The sequence of this T cell receptor (beta chain) was determined in a study of identical twins. General observations from the study: Recombination models fit unrelated individuals' TCR alpha sharing but underestimated twins'. Its conclusions, products of cross-sectional statistical analysis, did not come from following the same donors.

Healthy Caucasians, and only they, were the donors. This clonotype appeared a few times. Antigen: not known. This CDR3 spans 13 amino acids. Looked up from germline, CDR1 is MDHEN and CDR2 is SYDVKM. Trimming removed 5 bases from V and 11 bases from J; junction bases left unmatched: 11. Template switching, a step in the protocol, added a universal primer site, and cDNA carried unique molecular identifiers. Each CDR3 protein gets one entry after TCRdb re-called the 5' RACE reads with MiXCR. The data hold 1,800,000 or so distinct CDR3 sequences, with under 35% observed a single time. The sequencing input was cord blood. V is TRBV28 and J is TRBJ2-5; 7 bases fit TRBD2. The sequence was collected from a newborn girl in good health. The CDR3 sequence: CASSLLSGIEQYF. In DNA, the CDR3 is TGTGCCAGCAGTCTCCTGAGCGGGATTGAGCAGTACTTC.